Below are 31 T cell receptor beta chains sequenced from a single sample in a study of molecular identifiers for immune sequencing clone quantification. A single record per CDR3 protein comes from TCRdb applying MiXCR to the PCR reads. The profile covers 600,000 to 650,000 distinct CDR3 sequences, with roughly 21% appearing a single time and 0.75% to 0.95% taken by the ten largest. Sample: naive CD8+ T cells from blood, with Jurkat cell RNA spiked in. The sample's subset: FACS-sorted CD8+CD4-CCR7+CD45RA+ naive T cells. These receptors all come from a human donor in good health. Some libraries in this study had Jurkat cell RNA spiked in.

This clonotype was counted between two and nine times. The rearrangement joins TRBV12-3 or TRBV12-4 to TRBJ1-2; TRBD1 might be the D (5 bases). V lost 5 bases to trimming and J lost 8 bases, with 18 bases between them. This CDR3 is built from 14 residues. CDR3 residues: CASSRDGHFVGYTF. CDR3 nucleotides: TGTGCCAGCAGTCGGGACGGGCACTTTGTGGGCTACACCTTC.

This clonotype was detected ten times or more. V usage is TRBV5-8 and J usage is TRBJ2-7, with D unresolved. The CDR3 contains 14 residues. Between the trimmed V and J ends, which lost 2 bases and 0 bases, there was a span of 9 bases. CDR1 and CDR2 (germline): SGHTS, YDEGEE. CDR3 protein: CASSLTEDSYEQYF. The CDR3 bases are TGTGCCAGCAGCTTAACAGAGGACTCCTACGAGCAGTACTTC.

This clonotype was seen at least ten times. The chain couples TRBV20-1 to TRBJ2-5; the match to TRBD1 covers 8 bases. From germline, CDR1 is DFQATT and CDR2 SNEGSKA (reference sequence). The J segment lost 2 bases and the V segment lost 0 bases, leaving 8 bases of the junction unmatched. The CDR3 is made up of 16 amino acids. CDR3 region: CSARDRTGLGQETQYF. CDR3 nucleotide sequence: TGCAGTGCTAGAGATAGGACAGGGCTTGGGCAAGAGACCCAGTACTTC.

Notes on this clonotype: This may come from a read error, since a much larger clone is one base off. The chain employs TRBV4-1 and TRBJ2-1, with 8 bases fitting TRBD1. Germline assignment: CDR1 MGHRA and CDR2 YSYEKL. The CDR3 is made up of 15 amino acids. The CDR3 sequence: CANSPGQEPYNEQFF. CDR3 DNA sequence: TGCGCCAACAGCCCGGGACAGGAGCCCTACAATGAGCAGTTCTTC.

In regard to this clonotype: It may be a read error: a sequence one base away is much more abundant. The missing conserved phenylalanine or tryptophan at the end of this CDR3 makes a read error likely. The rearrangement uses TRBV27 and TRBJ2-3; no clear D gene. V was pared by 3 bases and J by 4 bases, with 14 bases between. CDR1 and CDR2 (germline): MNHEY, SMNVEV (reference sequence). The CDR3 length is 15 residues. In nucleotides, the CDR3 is TGTGCCAGCAGTTTTGGGCTAGTAAGTGCAGATACGCAGTATCTT. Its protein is CASSFGLVSADTQYL.

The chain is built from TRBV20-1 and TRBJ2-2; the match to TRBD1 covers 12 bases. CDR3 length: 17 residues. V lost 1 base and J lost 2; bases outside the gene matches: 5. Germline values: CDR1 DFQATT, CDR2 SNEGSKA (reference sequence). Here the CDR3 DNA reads TGCAGTGCTAGAGTCTGGGACAGGGGGCCTAACACCGGGGAGCTGTTTTTT. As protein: CSARVWDRGPNTGELFF.

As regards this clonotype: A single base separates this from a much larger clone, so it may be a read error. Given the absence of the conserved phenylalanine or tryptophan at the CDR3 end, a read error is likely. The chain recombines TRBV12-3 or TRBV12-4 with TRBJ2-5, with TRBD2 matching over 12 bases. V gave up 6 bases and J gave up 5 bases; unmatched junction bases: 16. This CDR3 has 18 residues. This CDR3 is CASSLYGATGTSGETQYS. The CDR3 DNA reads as TGTGCCAGCAGCTTATATGGCGCCACCGGGACTAGCGGGGAGACCCAGTACTCC.

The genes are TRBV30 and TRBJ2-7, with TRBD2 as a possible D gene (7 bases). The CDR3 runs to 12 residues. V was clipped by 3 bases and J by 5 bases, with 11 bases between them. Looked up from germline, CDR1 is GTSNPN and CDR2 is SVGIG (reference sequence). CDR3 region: CAWSRGADEQYF. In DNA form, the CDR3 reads TGTGCCTGGAGCCGGGGGGCCGACGAGCAGTACTTC.

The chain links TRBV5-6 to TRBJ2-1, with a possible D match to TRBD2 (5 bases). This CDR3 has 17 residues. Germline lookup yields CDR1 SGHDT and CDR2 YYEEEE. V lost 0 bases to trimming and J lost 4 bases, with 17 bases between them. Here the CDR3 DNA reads TGTGCCAGCAGCTTGGGCCTCTCGATCCGCGGGTACAATGAGCAGTTCTTC. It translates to CASSLGLSIRGYNEQFF.

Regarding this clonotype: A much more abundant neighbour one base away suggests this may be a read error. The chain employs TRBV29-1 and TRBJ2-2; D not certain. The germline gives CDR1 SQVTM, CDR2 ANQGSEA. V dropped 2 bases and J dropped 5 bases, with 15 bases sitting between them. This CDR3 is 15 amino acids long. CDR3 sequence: CSVEMGGSLTGELFF. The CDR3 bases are TGCAGCGTTGAAATGGGTGGAAGCTTAACCGGGGAGCTGTTTTTT.

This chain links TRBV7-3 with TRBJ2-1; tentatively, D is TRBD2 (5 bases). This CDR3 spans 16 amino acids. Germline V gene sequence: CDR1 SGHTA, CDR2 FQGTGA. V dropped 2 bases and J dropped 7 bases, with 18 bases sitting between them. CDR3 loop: CASSLGPSPSWNEQFF. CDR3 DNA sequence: TGTGCCAGCAGCTTAGGGCCTAGCCCATCTTGGAATGAGCAGTTCTTC.

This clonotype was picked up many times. The CDR3 bases are TGTGCCAGCAGCCCGGAGGGACGGTCCTCTGGAAACACCATATATTTT. Amino acids: CASSPEGRSSGNTIYF. The chain links TRBV5-8 to TRBJ1-3, with D maybe TRBD1 (5 bases). The CDR3 has 16 residues. Trimming left V 4 bases short and J 0 bases short, with 14 bases between. Germline V lookup: CDR1 SGHTS, CDR2 YDEGEE.

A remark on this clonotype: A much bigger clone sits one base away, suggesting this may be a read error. The CDR3 bases are TGTGCCAGCAGCCCGGGAATAGGGGCTCCCTACGAGCAGTACTTC. As protein: CASSPGIGAPYEQYF. V gene TRBV7-9 combines with J gene TRBJ2-7; possibly TRBD1 or TRBD2 for D (5 bases each). CDR3 length equals 15 residues. The ends were cut back, 5 bases at V and 2 bases at J, with 16 bases in the middle. Germline CDR1 and CDR2: SEHNR and FQNEAQ (reference sequence).

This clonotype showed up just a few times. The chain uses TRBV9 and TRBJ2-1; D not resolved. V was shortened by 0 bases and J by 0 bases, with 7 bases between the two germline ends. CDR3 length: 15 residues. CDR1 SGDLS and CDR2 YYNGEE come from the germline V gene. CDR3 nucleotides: TGTGCCAGCAGCGTAGGTTTTAGCTCCTACAATGAGCAGTTCTTC. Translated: CASSVGFSSYNEQFF.

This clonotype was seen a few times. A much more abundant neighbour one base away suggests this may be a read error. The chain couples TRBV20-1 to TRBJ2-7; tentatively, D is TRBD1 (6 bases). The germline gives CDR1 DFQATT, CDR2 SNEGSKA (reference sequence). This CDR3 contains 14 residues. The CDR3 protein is CSAETPGEAYGQYF. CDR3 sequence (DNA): TGCAGTGCAGAGACGCCAGGGGAAGCCTACGGGCAGTACTTC.

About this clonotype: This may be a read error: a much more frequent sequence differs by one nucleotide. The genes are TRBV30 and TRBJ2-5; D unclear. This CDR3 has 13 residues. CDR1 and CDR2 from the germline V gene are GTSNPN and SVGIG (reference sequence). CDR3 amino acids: CAWSELGQDTQYF. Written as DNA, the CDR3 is TGTGCCTGGAGTGAGTTAGGCCAAGATACCCAGTACTTC.

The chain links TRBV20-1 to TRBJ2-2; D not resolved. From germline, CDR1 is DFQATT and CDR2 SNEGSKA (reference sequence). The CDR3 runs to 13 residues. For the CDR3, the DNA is TGCAGCGTGACTGGGATGAACACCGGGGAGCTGTTTTTT. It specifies CSVTGMNTGELFF.

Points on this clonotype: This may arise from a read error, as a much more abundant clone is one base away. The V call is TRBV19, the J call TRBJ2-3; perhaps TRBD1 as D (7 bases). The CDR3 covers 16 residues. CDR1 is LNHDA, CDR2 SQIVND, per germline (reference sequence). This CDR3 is CASSIASRGAPDTRYF. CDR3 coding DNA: TGTGCCAGTAGTATAGCAAGCAGGGGGGCGCCCGATACGCGGTATTTT.

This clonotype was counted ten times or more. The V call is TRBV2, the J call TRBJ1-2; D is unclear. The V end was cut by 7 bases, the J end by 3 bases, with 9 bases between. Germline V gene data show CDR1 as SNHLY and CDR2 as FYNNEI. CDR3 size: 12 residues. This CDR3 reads CASKDWDYGYTF. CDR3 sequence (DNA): TGTGCCAGCAAAGATTGGGACTATGGCTACACCTTC.

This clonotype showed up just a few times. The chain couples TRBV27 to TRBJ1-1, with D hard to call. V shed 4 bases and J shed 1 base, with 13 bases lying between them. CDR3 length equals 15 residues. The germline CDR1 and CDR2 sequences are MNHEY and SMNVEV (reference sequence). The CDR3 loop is CASSSGLSRNTEAFF. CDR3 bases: TGTGCCAGCAGTTCGGGTTTGAGCCGGAACACTGAAGCTTTCTTT.

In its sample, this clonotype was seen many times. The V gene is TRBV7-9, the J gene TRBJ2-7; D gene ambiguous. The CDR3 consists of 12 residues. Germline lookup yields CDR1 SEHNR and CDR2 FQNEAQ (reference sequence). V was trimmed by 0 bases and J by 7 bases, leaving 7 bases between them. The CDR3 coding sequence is TGTGCCAGCAGCTTAGCTAGGTCTGAGCAGTACTTC. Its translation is CASSLARSEQYF.

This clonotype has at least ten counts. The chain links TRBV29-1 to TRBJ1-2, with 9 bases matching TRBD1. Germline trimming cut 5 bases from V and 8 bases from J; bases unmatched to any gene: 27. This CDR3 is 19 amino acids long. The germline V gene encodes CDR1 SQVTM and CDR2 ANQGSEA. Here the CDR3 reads CSVNNPSVGQGQTQRGYTF. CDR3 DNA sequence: TGCAGCGTTAATAATCCGAGTGTGGGACAGGGCCAAACCCAAAGGGGCTACACCTTC.

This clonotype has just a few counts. The CDR3 coding sequence is TGTGCCAGCAGCTTCCTAGCAGGGTCCCCCGGGGAGCTGTTTTTT. This codes for CASSFLAGSPGELFF. This sequence joins TRBV5-8 and TRBJ2-2; D is perhaps TRBD1 or TRBD2 (5 bases each). Looked up from germline, CDR1 is SGHTS and CDR2 is YDEGEE. The V and J ends lost 2 bases and 6 bases respectively, with 14 bases between them. The CDR3 runs to 15 residues.

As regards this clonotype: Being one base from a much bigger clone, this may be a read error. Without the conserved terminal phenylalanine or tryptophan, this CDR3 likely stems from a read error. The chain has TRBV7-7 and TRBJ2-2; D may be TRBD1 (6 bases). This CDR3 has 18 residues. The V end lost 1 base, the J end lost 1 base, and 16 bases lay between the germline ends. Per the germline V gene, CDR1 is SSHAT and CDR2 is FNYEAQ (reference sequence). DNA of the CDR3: TGTGCCAGCAGCTTAGAGGTCGCCGGGACAATGAACACCGGGGAGCTGTTTTCT. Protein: CASSLEVAGTMNTGELFS.

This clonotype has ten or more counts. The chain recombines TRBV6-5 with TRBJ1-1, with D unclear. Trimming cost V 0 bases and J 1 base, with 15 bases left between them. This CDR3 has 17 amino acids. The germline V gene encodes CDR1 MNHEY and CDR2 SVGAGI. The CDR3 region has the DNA TGTGCCAGCAGTTACTCGGAGGTTGGTCTAGCGAACACTGAAGCTTTCTTT. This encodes CASSYSEVGLANTEAFF.

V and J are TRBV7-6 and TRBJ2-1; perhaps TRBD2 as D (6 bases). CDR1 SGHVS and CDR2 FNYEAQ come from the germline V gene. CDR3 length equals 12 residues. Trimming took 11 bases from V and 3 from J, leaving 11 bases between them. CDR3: CAAGPYYNEQFF. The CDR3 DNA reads TGTGCCGCGGGGCCTTACTACAATGAGCAGTTCTTC.

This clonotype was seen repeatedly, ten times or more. CDR3 region: CASSLEADYEQYF. In DNA, the CDR3 is TGCGCCAGCAGCTTGGAAGCGGACTACGAGCAGTACTTC. The chain combines TRBV5-1 with TRBJ2-7; maybe TRBD2 (5 bases). The length of the CDR3 is 13 residues. Germline-derived CDR1 and CDR2 are SGHRS and YFSETQ. V gave up 0 bases and J gave up 3 bases, with 7 bases separating them.

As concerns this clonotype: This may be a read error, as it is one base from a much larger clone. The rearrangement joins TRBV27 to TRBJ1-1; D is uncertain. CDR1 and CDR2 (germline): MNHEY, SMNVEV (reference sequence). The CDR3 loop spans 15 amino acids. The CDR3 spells CASGFRHGSNTEAFF. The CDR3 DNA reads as TGTGCCAGCGGTTTCCGCCATGGCTCGAACACTGAAGCTTTCTTT.

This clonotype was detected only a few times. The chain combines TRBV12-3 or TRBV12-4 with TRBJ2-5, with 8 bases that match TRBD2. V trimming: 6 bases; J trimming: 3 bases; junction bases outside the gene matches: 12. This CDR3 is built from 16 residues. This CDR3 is CASSHSPGRGEETQYF. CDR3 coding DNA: TGTGCCAGCAGCCATTCCCCTGGGCGGGGGGAAGAGACCCAGTACTTC.

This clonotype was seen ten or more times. The CDR3 DNA reads as TGCGCCAGCAGCCAAGGAATGGGACAGAATAATGAAAAACTGTTTTTT. Amino acid sequence: CASSQGMGQNNEKLFF. This chain connects TRBV4-3 to TRBJ1-4; 7 bases fit TRBD1. Germline V gives CDR1 LGHNA, CDR2 YSLEER. The CDR3 is made up of 16 amino acids. The ends lost 1 base at V and 4 bases at J; junction bases unmatched: 6.

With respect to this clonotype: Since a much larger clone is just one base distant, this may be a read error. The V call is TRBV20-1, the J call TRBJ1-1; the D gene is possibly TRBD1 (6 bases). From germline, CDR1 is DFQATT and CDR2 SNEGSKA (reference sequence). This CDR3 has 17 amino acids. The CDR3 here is CSARVLAGRGTDTVAFF. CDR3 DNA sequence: TGCAGTGCTAGAGTCCTCGCAGGGAGGGGGACGGACACTGTAGCTTTCTTT.